This TCR beta chain came from a study of T cell changes during pregnancy in multiple sclerosis. Profiling relied on immunoSEQ multiplex PCR, and the TCRdb table lists in-frame clones only, not all of them. The repertoire consists of about 58,000 clones, with about 90% occurring once and the leading ten covering about 0.5%. Germline assignment: CDR1 MNHNS and CDR2 SASEGT. The CDR3 sequence is 13 residues long. Trimming cost V 10 bases and J 5 bases, with 17 bases left between them. The rearrangement joins TRBV6-1 to TRBJ1-1; D is unresolved. The sample consisted of CD4+ T cells from peripheral blood mononuclear cells, taken after pregnancy. The source is a female donor in good health, enrolled as a control in a pregnancy study. In DNA, the CDR3 is TGTGCCACCATAGCTTTGGCGAGGACTGAAGCTTTCTTT. Amino acid sequence: CATIALARTEAFF.